This entry lists 31 T cell receptor beta chains sequenced from one sample in a study of T cell changes during pregnancy in multiple sclerosis. TCRdb keeps only in-frame clones here, not all; method: immunoSEQ multiplex PCR. The sample has 45,000 to 55,000 clones; around 92% are singletons. The sequencing here drew on CD4+ T cells from peripheral blood mononuclear cells, taken in the second trimester of pregnancy. The source of these receptors is a female donor in good health, enrolled as a control in a pregnancy study.

The chain is built from TRBV4-1 and TRBJ2-7, with TRBD2 identical over 8 bases. From germline, CDR1 is MGHRA and CDR2 YSYEKL. V shed 3 bases, J shed 7 bases, and the junction held 14 bases outside the gene matches. The CDR3 has 16 amino acids. DNA of the CDR3: TGCGCCAGCAGCCAGGGCGCGAGCGGGGGCAGTTGGGAGCAGTACTTC. The encoded protein is CASSQGASGGSWEQYF.

The chain couples TRBV28 to TRBJ1-5, with D possibly being TRBD1 (6 bases). Trimming removed 5 bases from V and 2 bases from J, with 13 bases in between. The CDR3 contains 15 residues. In germline, CDR1 is MDHEN, CDR2 SYDVKM. In nucleotides, the CDR3 is TGTGCCAGCAGTCCAGGGGAGAGGGGCAATCAGCCCCAGCATTTT. Amino acids: CASSPGERGNQPQHF.

This chain joins TRBV6-1 and TRBJ1-1; D call uncertain. Germline V lookup: CDR1 MNHNS, CDR2 SASEGT. V lost 2 bases, J lost 4 bases, and 11 bases lay in between. The CDR3 runs 14 residues. CDR3 sequence: CASSEYVAGTEAFF. CDR3 bases: TGTGCCAGCAGTGAATATGTGGCAGGCACTGAAGCTTTCTTT.

The chain employs TRBV5-1 and TRBJ1-1, with TRBD1 matching over 8 bases. Germline V lookup: CDR1 SGHRS, CDR2 YFSETQ. The CDR3 is 14 residues long. The junction had 6 bases not matched to a gene; V was cut back by 2 bases and J by 6 bases. The CDR3 region has the DNA TGCGCCAGCAGCTTCGGACAGGGCTTAGCTGAAGCTTTCTTT. It translates to CASSFGQGLAEAFF.

The chain uses TRBV4-3 and TRBJ2-1; D is perhaps TRBD1 (5 bases). The CDR3 is 13 residues long. Germline V gene sequence: CDR1 LGHNA, CDR2 YSLEER. Deletions cut 3 bases from V and 10 bases from J, with 13 bases between. CDR3 loop: CASSQYYSGEQFF. The CDR3 DNA reads TGCGCCAGCAGCCAGTACTACTCAGGGGAGCAGTTCTTC.

The V call is TRBV4-2, the J call TRBJ2-3; 7 bases are a match to TRBD2. V trimming: 6 bases; J trimming: 1 base; junction bases outside the gene matches: 10. Germline V gene data show CDR1 as LGHNA and CDR2 as YNFKEQ. The CDR3 has 16 residues. CDR3 nucleotide sequence: TGTGCCAGCAGTCCTATAGCGGGCGGAGGCACAGATACGCAGTATTTT. Amino acids: CASSPIAGGGTDTQYF.

This clone was observed a single time. This chain uses TRBV7-9 with TRBJ2-7; D may be TRBD1 (6 bases). Trimming shortened V by 5 bases and J by 3 bases, and 11 bases separated the two germline ends. The CDR3 has 13 residues. Germline V gene lookup returns CDR1 SEHNR and CDR2 FQNEAQ (reference sequence). CDR3: CASSPDRSYEQYF. CDR3 nucleotides: TGTGCCAGCAGCCCAGACAGGAGCTACGAGCAGTACTTC. Looking up the rest from reference TRBV7-9 and TRBJ2-7 gives the full variable domain: DTGVSQNPRHKITKRGQNVTFRCDPISEHNRLYWYRQTLGQGPEFLTYFQNEAQLEKSRLLSDRFSAERPKGSFSTLEIQRTEQGDSAMYLCASSPDRSYEQYFGPGTRLTVT.

This clone showed up just once. The chain combines TRBV11-2 with TRBJ2-3; D may be TRBD1 (5 bases). There are 13 residues in the CDR3. V was trimmed by 6 bases and J by 9 bases, leaving 16 bases between them. Germline assignment: CDR1 SGHAT and CDR2 FQNNGV. The CDR3 DNA is TGTGCCAGCAGAGAGAACGCGGACATAACGCAGTATTTT. Translating it yields CASRENADITQYF.

This chain connects TRBV6-1 to TRBJ2-1; 7 bases fit TRBD2. Looked up from germline, CDR1 is MNHNS and CDR2 is SASEGT. The CDR3 has 14 amino acids. J was trimmed by 12 bases and V by 8 bases; bases with no gene match: 16. CDR3 sequence: CASVAGYREVGQFF. The CDR3 DNA sequence: TGTGCCAGCGTAGCCGGGTATCGGGAGGTCGGGCAGTTCTTC.

The chain carries TRBV2 and TRBJ2-1, with 7 bases lining up with TRBD2. CDR3 length: 14 residues. V was clipped by 6 bases and J by 9 bases; unmatched bases: 11. Germline lookup yields CDR1 SNHLY and CDR2 FYNNEI. The CDR3 sequence: CASRAGTNHGEQFF. CDR3 in DNA: TGTGCCAGCAGGGCCGGGACTAACCATGGTGAGCAGTTCTTC.

CDR3 bases: TGTGCCAGCAGCGCGGCGGGTGAGCAGTACTTC. It is translated as CASSAAGEQYF. This chain connects TRBV9 to TRBJ2-7, with D perhaps matching TRBD2 (5 bases). There are 11 residues in the CDR3. V gave up 3 bases and J gave up 7 bases, with 8 bases separating them. CDR1 and CDR2 (germline): SGDLS, YYNGEE. Full variable domain (outside the CDR3, taken from reference TRBV9 and TRBJ2-7): DSGVTQTPKHLITATGQRVTLRCSPRSGDLSVYWYQQSLDQGLQFLIQYYNGEERAKGNILERFSAQQFPDLHSELNLSSLELGDSALYFCASSAAGEQYFGPGTRLTVT.

The CDR3 loop reads CAWSEPSLENNEQFF. The CDR3 DNA follows: TGTGCCTGGAGTGAGCCTAGTTTGGAAAACAATGAGCAGTTCTTC. This chain joins TRBV30 and TRBJ2-1; no clear D. CDR3 length: 15 residues. Germline loops: CDR1 GTSNPN, CDR2 SVGIG (reference sequence). Trimming took 1 base from V and 5 from J, leaving 15 bases between them. The whole variable domain, remainder taken from reference TRBV30 and TRBJ2-1, is SQTIHQWPATLVQPVGSPLSLECTVEGTSNPNLYWYRQAAGRGLQLLFYSVGIGQISSEVPQNLSASRPQDRQFILSSKKLLLSDSGFYLCAWSEPSLENNEQFFGPGTRLTVL.

This clone was found once. The CDR3: CASSPGQNQPQHF. The CDR3 coding sequence is TGTGCCAGCAGCCCAGGACAGAATCAGCCCCAGCATTTT. The J gene is TRBJ1-5, the V gene TRBV9; tentative D call: TRBD1 (6 bases). The CDR3 is made up of 13 amino acids. V shed 4 bases and J shed 4 bases, with 9 bases lying between them. Germline loops: CDR1 SGDLS, CDR2 YYNGEE.

The chain combines TRBV19 with TRBJ2-3; TRBD2 matches at 7 bases. The CDR3 totals 16 residues. Germline values: CDR1 LNHDA, CDR2 SQIVND (reference sequence). V gave up 3 bases and J gave up 2 bases; unmatched junction bases: 8. The CDR3 reads CASSIWLAEPTDTQYF. The CDR3 region has the DNA TGTGCCAGTAGTATTTGGCTAGCGGAGCCCACAGATACGCAGTATTTT.

V is TRBV5-6 and J is TRBJ2-1; the match to TRBD2 covers 9 bases. Losses at the gene ends were 6 bases for V and 8 bases for J; bases not matched to a gene: 6. This CDR3 spans 13 amino acids. Germline CDR1 SGHDT, CDR2 YYEEEE. CDR3 coding DNA: TGTGCCAGCACCGGACTAGCGCTAGATGAGCAGTTCTTC. Protein product: CASTGLALDEQFF.

V gene TRBV28 combines with J gene TRBJ2-1; 8 bases line up with TRBD1. The CDR3 loop spans 14 amino acids. V was clipped by 6 bases and J by 0 bases; unmatched bases: 1. The V gene's germline CDR1 is MDHEN and CDR2 SYDVKM. The CDR3 nucleotides read TGTGCCAGCAGAACAGGGGGCTCCTACAATGAGCAGTTCTTC. It codes for CASRTGGSYNEQFF.

This chain connects TRBV28 to TRBJ2-1, with D unresolved. This CDR3 spans 11 amino acids. Germline lookup yields CDR1 MDHEN and CDR2 SYDVKM. The V and J ends lost 6 bases and 10 bases respectively, with 10 bases between them. This CDR3 reads CASSPRREQFF. The DNA for the CDR3 is TGTGCCAGCAGCCCTCGCAGGGAGCAGTTCTTC. Complete variable domain (other parts from reference TRBV28 and TRBJ2-1): DVKVTQSSRYLVKRTGEKVFLECVQDMDHENMFWYRQDPGLGLRLIYFSYDVKMKEKGDIPEGYSVSREKKERFSLILESASTNQTSMYLCASSPRREQFFGPGTRLTVL.

V usage is TRBV7-9 and J usage is TRBJ1-4; TRBD1 matches 8 bases. The junction had 8 bases not matched to a gene; V was cut back by 5 bases and J by 6 bases. In germline, CDR1 is SEHNR, CDR2 FQNEAQ (reference sequence). The CDR3 runs 15 residues. CDR3 in amino acids: CASSLSGGGYEKLFF. The CDR3 DNA is TGTGCCAGCAGCCTATCAGGGGGCGGATATGAAAAACTGTTTTTT.

The CDR3 spells CASSLIAGGPDTQYF. The CDR3 nucleotides are TGTGCCAGCAGCTTAATAGCGGGGGGGCCAGATACGCAGTATTTT. The rearrangement uses TRBV5-4 and TRBJ2-3, with 11 bases that match TRBD2. CDR1 is SGHNT, CDR2 YYREEE, per germline (reference sequence). The V gene end was trimmed by 2 bases and the J gene end by 4 bases; junction bases not matched to a gene: 3. The CDR3 covers 15 residues. Drawing the rest from reference TRBV5-4 and TRBJ2-3, the complete variable domain is ETGVTQSPTHLIKTRGQQVTLRCSSQSGHNTVSWYQQALGQGPQFIFQYYREEENGRGNFPPRFSGLQFPNYSSELNVNALELDDSALYLCASSLIAGGPDTQYFGPGTRLTVL.

This chain links TRBV10-3 with TRBJ2-5; D call uncertain. CDR1 and CDR2 (germline): ENHRY, SYGVKD. V shed 3 bases and J shed 4 bases, with 12 bases lying between them. The CDR3 contains 14 residues. For the CDR3, the DNA is TGTGCCATCAGTGACGAACCGAGTCCAGAGACCCAGTACTTC. This translates into CAISDEPSPETQYF.

DNA for the CDR3: TGTGCCATCAGTGGGAGGACAGTCCCGAACACTGAAGCTTTCTTT. As protein: CAISGRTVPNTEAFF. The chain links TRBV10-3 to TRBJ1-1; D is perhaps TRBD1 (6 bases). The length of the CDR3 is 15 residues. Looked up from germline, CDR1 is ENHRY and CDR2 is SYGVKD. V gave up 4 bases and J gave up 1 base, with 13 bases separating them.

This chain joins TRBV6-1 and TRBJ2-7, with D hard to call. The ends were cut back, 2 bases at V and 6 bases at J, with 11 bases in the middle. Germline-derived CDR1 and CDR2 are MNHNS and SASEGT. The CDR3 contains 13 residues. The CDR3 sequence is CASSESRSGEQYF. The CDR3 DNA reads TGTGCCAGCAGTGAAAGCCGGTCTGGCGAGCAGTACTTC.

A single count supports this clone. V and J are TRBV25-1 and TRBJ2-3, with 7 bases matching TRBD2. Germline trimming cut 8 bases from V and 1 base from J; bases unmatched to any gene: 3. Per germline, CDR1 MGHDK and CDR2 SYGVNS. The CDR3 has 13 residues. CDR3 loop: CASATSGTDTQYF. DNA of the CDR3: TGTGCCAGCGCTACTAGCGGCACAGATACGCAGTATTTT.

The V gene is TRBV7-2, the J gene TRBJ2-2, with 9 bases matching TRBD2. V lost 7 bases and J lost 5; bases outside the gene matches: 8. CDR1 SGHTA and CDR2 FQGNSA come from the germline V gene. This CDR3 comprises 15 residues. As DNA, the CDR3 is TGTGCCAGCAAAAAGGAGCTAGCGGGGACCGGGGAGCTGTTTTTT. Translation: CASKKELAGTGELFF.

The chain couples TRBV9 to TRBJ2-3, with TRBD1 identical over 8 bases. The CDR3 length is 15 residues. CDR1 and CDR2 from the germline V gene are SGDLS and YYNGEE. The V and J ends lost 0 bases and 1 base, in that order; junction bases with no gene match: 1. In nucleotides, the CDR3 is TGTGCCAGCAGCGTAGTGGGACAGGGCACAGATACGCAGTATTTT. It encodes CASSVVGQGTDTQYF.

The chain has TRBV6-6 and TRBJ1-1; 7 bases match TRBD1. V lost 8 bases, J lost 1 base, and 7 bases stayed unmatched. The CDR3 totals 14 residues. Germline CDR1 MNHNY, CDR2 SVGAGI (reference sequence). The CDR3 DNA is TGTGCCAGCGGATCACAGGGGTCGAACACTGAAGCTTTCTTT. Translation gives CASGSQGSNTEAFF.

The chain employs TRBV9 and TRBJ2-1; possibly TRBD2 for D (8 bases). V gave up 4 bases and J gave up 2 bases, with 13 bases separating them. Germline loops: CDR1 SGDLS, CDR2 YYNGEE. The CDR3 spans 15 residues. CDR3 sequence: CASSRGGQTYNEQFF. DNA of the CDR3: TGTGCCAGCAGCCGGGGGGGACAGACCTACAATGAGCAGTTCTTC. Full variable domain (rest looked up from reference TRBV9 and TRBJ2-1): DSGVTQTPKHLITATGQRVTLRCSPRSGDLSVYWYQQSLDQGLQFLIQYYNGEERAKGNILERFSAQQFPDLHSELNLSSLELGDSALYFCASSRGGQTYNEQFFGPGTRLTVL.

The chain recombines TRBV7-2 with TRBJ1-1, with 9 bases fitting TRBD1. CDR3 length: 14 amino acids. With V trimmed by 7 bases and J by 3 bases, 6 bases remained unmatched. The germline gives CDR1 SGHTA, CDR2 FQGNSA. The CDR3 sequence is CASTTGTGYTEAFF. The DNA of the CDR3 is TGTGCCAGCACCACCGGGACAGGGTACACTGAAGCTTTCTTT.

Regarding this clone: One end of the junction is discordant with germline, which a read error may explain. V usage is TRBV9 and J usage is TRBJ2-2; D is possibly TRBD2 (6 bases). The CDR3 spans 14 residues. Germline values: CDR1 SGDLS, CDR2 YYNGEE. The CDR3 is CASSVDGRSGGLFF. CDR3 nucleotides: TGTGCCAGCAGCGTAGATGGTCGCTCCGGGGGGCTGTTTTTT.

This chain connects TRBV5-4 to TRBJ1-1; tentative D call: TRBD1 (5 bases). CDR3 length: 14 amino acids. The germline CDR1 and CDR2 sequences are SGHNT and YYREEE (reference sequence). V was clipped by 5 bases and J by 6 bases, with 17 bases between them. CDR3 sequence reads: CASSPEGRGAEAFF. CDR3 nucleotide sequence: TGTGCCAGCAGTCCTGAGGGGCGGGGCGCTGAAGCTTTCTTT.

J is TRBJ2-1 and V is TRBV5-4; TRBD2 agrees at 8 bases. This CDR3 comprises 14 residues. V shed 4 bases, J shed 5 bases, and the junction held 5 bases outside the gene matches. Germline assignment: CDR1 SGHNT and CDR2 YYREEE (reference sequence). The CDR3: CASSRPGGDNEQFF. CDR3 nucleotides: TGTGCCAGCAGCCGGCCCGGGGGGGACAATGAGCAGTTCTTC. Based on the CDR3 plus reference TRBV5-4 and TRBJ2-1, the full variable domain is ETGVTQSPTHLIKTRGQQVTLRCSSQSGHNTVSWYQQALGQGPQFIFQYYREEENGRGNFPPRFSGLQFPNYSSELNVNALELDDSALYLCASSRPGGDNEQFFGPGTRLTVL.